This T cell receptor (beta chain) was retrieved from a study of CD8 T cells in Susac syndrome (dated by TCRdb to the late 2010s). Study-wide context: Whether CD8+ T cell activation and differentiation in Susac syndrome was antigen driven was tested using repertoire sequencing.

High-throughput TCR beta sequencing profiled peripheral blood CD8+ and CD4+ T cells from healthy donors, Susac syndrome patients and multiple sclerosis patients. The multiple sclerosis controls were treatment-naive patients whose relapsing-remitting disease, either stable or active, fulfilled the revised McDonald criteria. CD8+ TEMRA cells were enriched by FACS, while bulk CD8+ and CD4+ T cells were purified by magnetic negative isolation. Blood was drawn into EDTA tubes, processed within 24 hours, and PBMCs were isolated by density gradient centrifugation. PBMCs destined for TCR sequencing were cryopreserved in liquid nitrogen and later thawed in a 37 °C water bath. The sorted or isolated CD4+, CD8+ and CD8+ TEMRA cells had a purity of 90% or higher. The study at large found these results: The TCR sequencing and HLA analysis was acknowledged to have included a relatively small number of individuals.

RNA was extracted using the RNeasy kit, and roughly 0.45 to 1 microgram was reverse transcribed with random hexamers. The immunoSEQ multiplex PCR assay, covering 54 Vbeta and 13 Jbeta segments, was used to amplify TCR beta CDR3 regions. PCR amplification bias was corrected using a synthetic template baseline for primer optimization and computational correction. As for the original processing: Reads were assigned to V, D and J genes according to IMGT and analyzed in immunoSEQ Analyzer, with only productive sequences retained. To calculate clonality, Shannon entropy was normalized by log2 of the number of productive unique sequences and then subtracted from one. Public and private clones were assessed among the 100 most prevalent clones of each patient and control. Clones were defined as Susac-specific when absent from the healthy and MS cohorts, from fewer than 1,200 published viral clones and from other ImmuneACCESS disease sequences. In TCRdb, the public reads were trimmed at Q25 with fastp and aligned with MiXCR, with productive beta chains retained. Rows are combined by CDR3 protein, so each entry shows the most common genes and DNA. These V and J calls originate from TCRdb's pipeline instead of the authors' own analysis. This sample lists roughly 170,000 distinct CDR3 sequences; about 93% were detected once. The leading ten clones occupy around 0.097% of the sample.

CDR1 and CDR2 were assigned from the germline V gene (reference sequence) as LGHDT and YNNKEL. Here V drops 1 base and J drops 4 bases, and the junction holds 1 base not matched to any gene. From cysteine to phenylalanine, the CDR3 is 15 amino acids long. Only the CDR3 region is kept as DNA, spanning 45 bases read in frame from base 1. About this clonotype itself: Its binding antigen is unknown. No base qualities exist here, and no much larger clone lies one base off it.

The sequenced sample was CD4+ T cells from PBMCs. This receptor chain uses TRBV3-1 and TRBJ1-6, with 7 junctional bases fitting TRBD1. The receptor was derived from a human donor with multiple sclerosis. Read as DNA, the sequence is TGTGCCAGCAGCCAAGGGACAGGTTATAATTCACCCCTCCACTTT. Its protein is CASSQGTGYNSPLHF.